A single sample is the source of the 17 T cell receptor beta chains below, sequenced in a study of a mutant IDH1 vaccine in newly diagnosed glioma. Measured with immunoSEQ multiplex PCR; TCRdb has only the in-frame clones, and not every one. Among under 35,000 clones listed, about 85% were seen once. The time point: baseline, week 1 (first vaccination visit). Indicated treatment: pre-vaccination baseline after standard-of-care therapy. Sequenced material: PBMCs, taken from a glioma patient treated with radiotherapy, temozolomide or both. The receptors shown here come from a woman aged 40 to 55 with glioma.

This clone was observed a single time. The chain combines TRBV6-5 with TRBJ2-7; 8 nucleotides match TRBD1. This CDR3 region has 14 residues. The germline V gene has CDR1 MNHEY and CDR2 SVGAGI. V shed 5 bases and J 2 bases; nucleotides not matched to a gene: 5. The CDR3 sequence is CASSPWGQAYEQYF. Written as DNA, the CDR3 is TGTGCCAGCAGTCCCTGGGGACAGGCCTACGAGCAGTACTTC.

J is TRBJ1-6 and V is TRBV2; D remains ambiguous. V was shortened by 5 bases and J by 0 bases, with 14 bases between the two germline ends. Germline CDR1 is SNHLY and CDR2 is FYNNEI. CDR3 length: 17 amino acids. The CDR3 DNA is TGTGCCAGCAGTCCCTCAGTGGGGAGCTCCTATAATTCACCCCTCCACTTT. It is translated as CASSPSVGSSYNSPLHF.

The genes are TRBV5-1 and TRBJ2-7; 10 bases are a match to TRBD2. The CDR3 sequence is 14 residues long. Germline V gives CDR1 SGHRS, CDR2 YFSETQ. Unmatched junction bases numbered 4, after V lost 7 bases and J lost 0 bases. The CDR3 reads CASASSGSSYEQYF. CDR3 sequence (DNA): TGCGCCAGCGCGTCTAGCGGGAGCTCCTACGAGCAGTACTTC.

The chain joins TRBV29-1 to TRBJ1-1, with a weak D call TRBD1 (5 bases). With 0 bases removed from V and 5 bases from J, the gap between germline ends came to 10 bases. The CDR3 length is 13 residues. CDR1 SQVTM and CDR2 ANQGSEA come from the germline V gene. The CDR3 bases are TGCAGCGTTGAAGAGACAGAATATACTGAAGCTTTCTTT. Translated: CSVEETEYTEAFF.

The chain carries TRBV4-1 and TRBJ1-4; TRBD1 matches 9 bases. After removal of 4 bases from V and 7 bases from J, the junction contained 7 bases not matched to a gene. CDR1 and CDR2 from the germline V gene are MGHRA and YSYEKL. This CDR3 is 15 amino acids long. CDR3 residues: CASSRTTGGFEKLFF. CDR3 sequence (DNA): TGCGCCAGCAGCCGCACGACAGGGGGTTTTGAAAAACTGTTTTTT.

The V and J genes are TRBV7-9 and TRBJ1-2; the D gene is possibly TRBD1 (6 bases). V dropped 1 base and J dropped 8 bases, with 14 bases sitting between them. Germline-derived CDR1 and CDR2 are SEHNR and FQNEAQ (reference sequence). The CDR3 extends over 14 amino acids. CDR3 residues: CASSLDTQGSGYTF. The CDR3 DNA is TGTGCCAGCAGCTTAGACACGCAGGGGAGCGGCTACACCTTC.

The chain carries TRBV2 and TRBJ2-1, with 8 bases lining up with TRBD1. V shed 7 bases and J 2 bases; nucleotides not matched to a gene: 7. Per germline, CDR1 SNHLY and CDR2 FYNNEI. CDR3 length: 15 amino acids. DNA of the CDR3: TGTGCCAGCAAGGCCCGGGACAGGACCTACAATGAGCAGTTCTTC. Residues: CASKARDRTYNEQFF.

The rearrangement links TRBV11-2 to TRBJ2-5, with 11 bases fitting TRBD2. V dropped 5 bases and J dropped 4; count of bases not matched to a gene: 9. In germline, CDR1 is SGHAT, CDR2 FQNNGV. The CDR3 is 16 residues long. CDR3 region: CASSTTLAGGRETQYF. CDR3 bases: TGTGCCAGCAGCACAACTCTAGCGGGAGGAAGAGAGACCCAGTACTTC.

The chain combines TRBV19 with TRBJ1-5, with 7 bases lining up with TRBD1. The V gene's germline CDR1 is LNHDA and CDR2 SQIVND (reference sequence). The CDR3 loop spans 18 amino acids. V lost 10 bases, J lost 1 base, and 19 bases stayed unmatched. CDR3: CATQRKTGRGVSNQPQHF. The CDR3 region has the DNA TGTGCCACCCAACGGAAGACAGGGAGAGGGGTGAGCAATCAGCCCCAGCATTTT.

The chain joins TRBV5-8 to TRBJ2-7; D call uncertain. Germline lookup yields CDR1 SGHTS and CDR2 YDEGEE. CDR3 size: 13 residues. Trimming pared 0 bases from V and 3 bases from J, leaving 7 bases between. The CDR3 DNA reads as TGTGCCAGCAGCTTGGCCTTGCACTACGAGCAGTACTTC. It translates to CASSLALHYEQYF.

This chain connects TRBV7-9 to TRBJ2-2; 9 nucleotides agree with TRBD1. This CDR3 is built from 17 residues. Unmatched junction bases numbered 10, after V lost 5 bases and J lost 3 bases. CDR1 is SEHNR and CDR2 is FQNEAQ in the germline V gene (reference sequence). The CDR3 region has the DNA TGTGCCAGCAGCCCGGACTCCGGGACAGGGCACACCGGGGAGCTGTTTTTT. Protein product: CASSPDSGTGHTGELFF. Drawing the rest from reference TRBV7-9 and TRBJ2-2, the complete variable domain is DTGVSQNPRHKITKRGQNVTFRCDPISEHNRLYWYRQTLGQGPEFLTYFQNEAQLEKSRLLSDRFSAERPKGSFSTLEIQRTEQGDSAMYLCASSPDSGTGHTGELFFGEGSRLTVL.

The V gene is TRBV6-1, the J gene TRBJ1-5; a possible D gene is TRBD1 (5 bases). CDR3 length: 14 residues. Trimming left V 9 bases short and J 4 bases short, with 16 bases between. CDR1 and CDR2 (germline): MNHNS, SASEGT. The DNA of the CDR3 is TGTGCCAGTTGCTGGGCAGGGAGTAATCAGCCCCAGCATTTT. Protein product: CASCWAGSNQPQHF.

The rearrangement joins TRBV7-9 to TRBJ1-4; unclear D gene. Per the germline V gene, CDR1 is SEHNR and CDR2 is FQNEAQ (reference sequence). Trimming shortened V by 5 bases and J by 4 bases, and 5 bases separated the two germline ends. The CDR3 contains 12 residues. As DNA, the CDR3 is TGTGCCAGCAGCCCGCTTAATGAAAAACTGTTTTTT. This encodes CASSPLNEKLFF.

The CDR3 region has the DNA TGTGCCAGCCGATACCAGGGGGCTCTCACAGATACGCAGTATTTT. It translates to CASRYQGALTDTQYF. The genes are TRBV28 and TRBJ2-3, with 8 bases identical to TRBD1. From germline, CDR1 is MDHEN and CDR2 SYDVKM. V lost 8 bases and J lost 2; bases outside the gene matches: 9. This CDR3 spans 15 amino acids.

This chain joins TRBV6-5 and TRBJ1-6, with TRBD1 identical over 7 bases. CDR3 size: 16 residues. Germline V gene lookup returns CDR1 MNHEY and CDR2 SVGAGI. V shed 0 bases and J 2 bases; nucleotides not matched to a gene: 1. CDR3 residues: CASSYSGTAYNSPLHF. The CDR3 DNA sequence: TGTGCCAGCAGTTACTCCGGGACAGCCTATAATTCACCCCTCCACTTT.

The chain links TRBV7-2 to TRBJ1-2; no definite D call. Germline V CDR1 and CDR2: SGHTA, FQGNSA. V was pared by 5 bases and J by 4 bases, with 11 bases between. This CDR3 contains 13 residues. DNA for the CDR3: TGTGCCAGCAGCACTTTAGCGGCCTATGGCTACACCTTC. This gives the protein CASSTLAAYGYTF. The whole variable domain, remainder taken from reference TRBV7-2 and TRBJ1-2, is GAGVSQSPSNKVTEKGKDVELRCDPISGHTALYWYRQSLGQGLEFLIYFQGNSAPDKSGLPSDRFSAERTGGSVSTLTIQRTQQEDSAVYLCASSTLAAYGYTFGSGTRLTVV.

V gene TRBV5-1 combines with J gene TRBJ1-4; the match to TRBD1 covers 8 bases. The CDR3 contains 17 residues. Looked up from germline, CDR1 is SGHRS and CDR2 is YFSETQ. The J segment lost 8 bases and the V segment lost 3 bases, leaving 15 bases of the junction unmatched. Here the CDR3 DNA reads TGCGCCAGCAGCTCCGGACAGGGATCCCGTGGTGGGGAAAAACTGTTTTTT. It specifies CASSSGQGSRGGEKLFF.